The text below deals with one T cell receptor (beta chain). The data belong to a study of blood T cell repertoires in COVID-19. The V end was cut by 1 base, the J end by 2 bases, with 9 bases between. The CDR3 extends over 15 amino acids. Germline CDR1 is MNHNS and CDR2 is SASEGT. Data came from immunoSEQ multiplex PCR; TCRdb stores just in-frame clones and leaves some out. This table has some 240,000 clones, 92% appearing once. This chain uses TRBV6-1 with TRBJ1-5; tentatively, D is TRBD1 (5 bases). The sample was peripheral blood. The clonotype was recovered from a man aged 55-75 years with COVID-19, enrolled during active disease. This CDR3 is CASSEGLTGNQPQHF. CDR3 sequence (DNA): TGTGCCAGCAGTGAAGGCTTGACAGGCAATCAGCCCCAGCATTTT.